This is a list of T cell receptor beta chains from one sample in a study of cytomegalovirus exposure and HLA in healthy donors. TCRdb's table, derived via immunoSEQ multiplex PCR, lists solely in-frame clones and lacks some. The sample contains 100,000 or so clones, around 80% of which appear only once. What was sequenced was PBMCs. The receptors stem from a man aged 25 to 40 in good health and CMV-seronegative. The CDR3 runs from the conserved cysteine through the conserved F or W.

V gene: TRBV19
J gene: TRBJ2-2
CDR3 protein: CASINRAGSGELFF

V gene: TRBV28
J gene: TRBJ2-7
CDR3 protein: CASSSLAGVGYEQYF

V gene: TRBV6-5
J gene: TRBJ1-3
CDR3 protein: CATSSSGNTIYF

V gene: TRBV18
J gene: TRBJ1-5
CDR3 protein: CASSPAGQGNQPQHF

V gene: TRBV10-3
J gene: TRBJ2-7
CDR3 protein: CASAEQGAFEQYF

V gene: TRBV6-1
J gene: TRBJ2-7
CDR3 protein: CASRLQGAQEQYF

V gene: TRBV30
J gene: TRBJ2-3
CDR3 protein: CAWSVGSGTGGIDTQYF

V gene: TRBV6-1
J gene: TRBJ1-5
CDR3 protein: CASSEAGQGLQPQHF

V gene: TRBV19
J gene: TRBJ1-4
CDR3 protein: CASSDRGVTNEKLFF

V gene: TRBV19
J gene: TRBJ1-3
CDR3 protein: CASSTHNSGNTIYF

V gene: TRBV19
J gene: TRBJ1-5
CDR3 protein: CASSIARALGGQPQHF

V gene: TRBV4-1
J gene: TRBJ2-7
CDR3 protein: CASSTRGTSKTQQYF

V gene: TRBV7-2
J gene: TRBJ2-5
CDR3 protein: CASSLFGGGETQYF

V gene: TRBV28
J gene: TRBJ1-4
CDR3 protein: CASSLVADRGPGNEKLFF

V gene: TRBV6-6
J gene: TRBJ1-5
CDR3 protein: CASSPPGNNQPQHF

V gene: TRBV5-4
J gene: TRBJ1-1
CDR3 protein: CASSYDRLYTEAFF

V gene: TRBV30
J gene: TRBJ1-1
CDR3 protein: CAWSFGQENTEAFF

V gene: TRBV7-6
J gene: TRBJ1-3
CDR3 protein: CASSLKGDTIYF

V gene: TRBV6-5
J gene: TRBJ2-1
CDR3 protein: CASSYFGGNEQFF

V gene: TRBV5-6
J gene: TRBJ2-7
CDR3 protein: CASSLRGGSYEQYF

V gene: TRBV19
J gene: TRBJ1-2
CDR3 protein: CASSMTGIPSGYTF

V gene: TRBV29-1
J gene: TRBJ2-3
CDR3 protein: CSVLSGSTDTQYF

V gene: TRBV4-1
J gene: TRBJ2-7
CDR3 protein: CASSHTPGEGLRGQYF

V gene: TRBV13
J gene: TRBJ1-1
CDR3 protein: CASSWPGGGGGTEAFF

V gene: TRBV19
J gene: TRBJ1-5
CDR3 protein: CASLTQGSNQPQHF

V gene: TRBV6-6
J gene: TRBJ2-3
CDR3 protein: CASERGGQTDTQYF

V gene: TRBV11-2
J gene: TRBJ2-7
CDR3 protein: CASSLGRDRPYEQYF

V gene: TRBV6-5
J gene: TRBJ2-7
CDR3 protein: CASRGQNSYEQYF

V gene: TRBV5-6
J gene: TRBJ1-5
CDR3 protein: CASSSINQPQHF

V gene: TRBV2
J gene: TRBJ2-1
CDR3 protein: CAIQGFRNEQFF

V gene: TRBV6-1
J gene: TRBJ1-4
CDR3 protein: CASSVQGAETNEKLFF

V gene: TRBV19
J gene: TRBJ1-5
CDR3 protein: CASRDSSREAPQHF

V gene: TRBV14
J gene: TRBJ1-1
CDR3 protein: CASSQLTGTEAFF

V gene: TRBV6-6
J gene: TRBJ1-2
CDR3 protein: CASSQQVNYGYTF